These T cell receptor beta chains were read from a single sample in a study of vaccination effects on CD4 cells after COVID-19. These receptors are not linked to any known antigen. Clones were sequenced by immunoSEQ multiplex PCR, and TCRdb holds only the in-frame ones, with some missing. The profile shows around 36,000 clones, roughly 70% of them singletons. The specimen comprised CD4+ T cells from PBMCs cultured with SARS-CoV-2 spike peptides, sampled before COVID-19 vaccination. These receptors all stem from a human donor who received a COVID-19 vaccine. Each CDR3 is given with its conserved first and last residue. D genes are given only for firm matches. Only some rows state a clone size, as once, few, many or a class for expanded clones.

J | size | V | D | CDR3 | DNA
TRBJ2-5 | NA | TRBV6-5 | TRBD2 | CASRFTSGSRETQYF | TGTGCCAGCAGATTCACTAGCGGGTCCCGGGAGACCCAGTACTTC
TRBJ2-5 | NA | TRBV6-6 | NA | CASTKGSPRQETQYF | TGTGCCAGCACCAAGGGGTCCCCAAGACAGGAGACCCAGTACTTC
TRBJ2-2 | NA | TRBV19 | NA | CASSTAGRTITGELFF | TGTGCCAGTAGTACCGCGGGACGGACTATCACCGGGGAGCTGTTTTTT
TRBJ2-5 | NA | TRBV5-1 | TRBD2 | CASSRGTSEVETQYF | TGCGCCAGCAGCCGGGGGACTAGCGAGGTGGAGACCCAGTACTTC
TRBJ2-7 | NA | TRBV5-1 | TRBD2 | CASSAGVGGGGSYEQYF | TGCGCCAGCAGCGCGGGGGTAGGTGGGGGAGGTTCCTACGAGCAGTACTTC
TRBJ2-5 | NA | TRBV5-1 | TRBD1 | CASSPGTGNWETQYF | TGCGCCAGCAGTCCCGGGACAGGGAATTGGGAGACCCAGTACTTC
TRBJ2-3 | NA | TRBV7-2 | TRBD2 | CASRGAGGPFKITDTQYF | TGTGCCAGCAGAGGAGCGGGGGGGCCGTTCAAAATCACAGATACGCAGTATTTT
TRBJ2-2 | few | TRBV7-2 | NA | CASSSDTGELFF | TGTGCCAGCAGTTCCGACACCGGGGAGCTGTTTTTT
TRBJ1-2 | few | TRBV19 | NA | CASSRDHRAGDGYTF | TGTGCCAGTAGTAGGGACCATAGGGCGGGTGATGGCTACACCTTC
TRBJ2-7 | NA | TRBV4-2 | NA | CASSQDPSSSYEQYF | TGTGCCAGCAGCCAAGACCCTTCGAGCTCCTACGAGCAGTACTTC
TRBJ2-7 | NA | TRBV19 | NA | CASKEKASAPYEQYF | TGTGCCAGTAAAGAGAAGGCCAGCGCGCCCTACGAGCAGTACTTC
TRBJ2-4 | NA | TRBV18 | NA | CASSPPRAGKNIQYF | TGTGCCAGCTCACCGCCAAGAGCAGGCAAAAACATTCAGTACTTC
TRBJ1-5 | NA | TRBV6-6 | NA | CASRPDTGHSNQPQHF | TGTGCCAGCAGACCCGACACCGGGCATAGCAATCAGCCCCAGCATTTT
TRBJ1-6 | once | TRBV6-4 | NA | CASSVRGSDSPLHF | TGTGCCAGCAGTGTTCGGGGATCAGATTCACCCCTCCACTTT
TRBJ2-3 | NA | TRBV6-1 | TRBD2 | CASSERGRGGDTQYF | TGTGCCAGCAGTGAACGGGGGCGGGGGGGAGATACGCAGTATTTT
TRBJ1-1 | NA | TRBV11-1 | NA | CASAGQLNTEAFF | TGTGCCAGCGCGGGGCAGTTGAACACTGAAGCTTTCTTT
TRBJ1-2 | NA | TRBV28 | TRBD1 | CASSHLSRGLYGYGYTF | TGTGCCAGCAGTCACCTGTCCAGGGGGCTTTATGGCTATGGCTACACCTTC